This TCR beta chain is drawn from a study of T cell repertoires in cytomegalovirus infection. Overall study context: Indications came from public TCR beta signatures; they pointed to CMV infection and to a matching HLA type.

The CDR3 is made up of 15 amino acids. The V gene's germline CDR1 is SGHVS and CDR2 FNYEAQ. V shed 3 bases, J shed 5 bases, and the junction held 7 bases outside the gene matches. In TCRdb, the reads were re-called with MiXCR into one record per CDR3 protein. The sample yields 230,000 or so distinct CDR3 sequences, approximately 15% seen once. Study outcomes and limitations: Carriers of CMV and the relevant HLA type were discriminated by public TCR beta frequency.

Note on this clonotype: Its antigen is unknown. A read error may explain this, as a much larger clone is one base away.

The clonotype was recovered from a human donor in good health (CMV status not recorded). Some clones in this sample may be carry-over from other donors' samples. The rearrangement joins TRBV7-6 to TRBJ2-3; 8 positions match TRBD2. Sequenced input: CD8+ T cells from PBMCs. The chain's CDR3 is CASSFTGGGLDTQYF. CDR3 DNA: TGTGCCAGCAGCTTCACCGGGGGGGGATTAGATACGCAGTATTTT.